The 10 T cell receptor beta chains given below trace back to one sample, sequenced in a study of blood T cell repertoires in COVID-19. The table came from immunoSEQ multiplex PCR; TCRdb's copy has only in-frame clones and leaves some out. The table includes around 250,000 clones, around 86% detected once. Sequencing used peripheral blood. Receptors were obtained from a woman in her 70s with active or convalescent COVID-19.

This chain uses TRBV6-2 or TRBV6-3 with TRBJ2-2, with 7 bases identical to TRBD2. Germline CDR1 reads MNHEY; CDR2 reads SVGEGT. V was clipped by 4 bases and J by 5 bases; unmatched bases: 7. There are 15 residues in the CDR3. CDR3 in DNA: TGTGCCAGCAGTTTGGGGCAGGGAGGGACCGGGGAGCTGTTTTTT. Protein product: CASSLGQGGTGELFF.

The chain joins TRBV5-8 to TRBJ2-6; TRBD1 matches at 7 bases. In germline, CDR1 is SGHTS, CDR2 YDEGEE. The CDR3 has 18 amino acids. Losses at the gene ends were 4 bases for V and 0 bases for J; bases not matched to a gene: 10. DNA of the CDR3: TGTGCCAGCAGCCTCGGGACAGCGATCTTCTCTGGGGCCAACGTCCTGACTTTC. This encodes CASSLGTAIFSGANVLTF.

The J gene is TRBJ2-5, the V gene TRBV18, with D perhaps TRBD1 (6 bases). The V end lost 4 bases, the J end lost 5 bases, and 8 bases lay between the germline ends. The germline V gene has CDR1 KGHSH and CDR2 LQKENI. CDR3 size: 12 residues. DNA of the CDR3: TGTGCCAGCTCACAGGGGGAGGAGACCCAGTACTTC. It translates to CASSQGEETQYF.

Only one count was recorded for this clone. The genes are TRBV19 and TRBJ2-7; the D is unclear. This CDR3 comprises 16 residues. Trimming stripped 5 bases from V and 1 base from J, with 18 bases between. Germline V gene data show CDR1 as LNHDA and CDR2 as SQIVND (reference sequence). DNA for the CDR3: TGTGCCAGTAGTCCCATTCCGCGGCTTAGTTCCTACGAGCAGTACTTC. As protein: CASSPIPRLSSYEQYF.

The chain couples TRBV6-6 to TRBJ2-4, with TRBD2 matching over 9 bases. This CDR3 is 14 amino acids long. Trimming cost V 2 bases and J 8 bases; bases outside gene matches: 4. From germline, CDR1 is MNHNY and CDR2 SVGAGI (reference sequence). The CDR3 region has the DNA TGTGCCAGCAGTTACAGCGGGGGGTCGGACATTCAGTACTTC. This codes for CASSYSGGSDIQYF.

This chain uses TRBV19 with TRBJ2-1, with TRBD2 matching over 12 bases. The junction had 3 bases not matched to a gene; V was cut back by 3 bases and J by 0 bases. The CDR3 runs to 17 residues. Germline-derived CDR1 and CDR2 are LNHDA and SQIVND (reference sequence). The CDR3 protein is CASSITSGGSSYNEQFF. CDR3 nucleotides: TGTGCCAGTAGTATTACTAGCGGGGGGAGCTCCTACAATGAGCAGTTCTTC. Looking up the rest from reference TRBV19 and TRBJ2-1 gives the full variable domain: DGGITQSPKYLFRKEGQNVTLSCEQNLNHDAMYWYRQDPGQGLRLIYYSQIVNDFQKGDIAEGYSVSREKKESFPLTVTSAQKNPTAFYLCASSITSGGSSYNEQFFGPGTRLTVL.

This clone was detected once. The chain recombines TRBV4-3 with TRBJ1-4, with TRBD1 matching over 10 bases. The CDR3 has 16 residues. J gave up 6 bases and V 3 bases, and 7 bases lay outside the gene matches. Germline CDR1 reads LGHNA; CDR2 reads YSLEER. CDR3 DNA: TGCGCCAGCAGCCAGGGGACAGGGGAAGGGGATGAAAAACTGTTTTTT. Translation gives CASSQGTGEGDEKLFF.

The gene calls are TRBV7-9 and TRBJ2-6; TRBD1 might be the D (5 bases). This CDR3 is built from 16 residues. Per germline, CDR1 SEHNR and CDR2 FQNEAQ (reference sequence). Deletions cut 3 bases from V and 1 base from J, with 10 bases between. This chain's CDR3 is CASSFTGLSGANVLTF. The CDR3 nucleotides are TGTGCCAGCAGCTTCACAGGCTTATCTGGGGCCAACGTCCTGACTTTC.

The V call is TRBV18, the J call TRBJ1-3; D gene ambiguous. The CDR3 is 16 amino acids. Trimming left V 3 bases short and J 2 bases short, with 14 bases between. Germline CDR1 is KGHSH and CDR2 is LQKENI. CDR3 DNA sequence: TGTGCCAGCTCACCGTTCCCGACTGAGGCTGGAAACACCATATATTTT. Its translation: CASSPFPTEAGNTIYF. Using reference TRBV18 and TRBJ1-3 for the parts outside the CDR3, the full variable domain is NAGVMQNPRHLVRRRGQEARLRCSPMKGHSHVYWYRQLPEEGLKFMVYLQKENIIDESGMPKERFSAEFPKEGPSILRIQQVVRGDSAAYFCASSPFPTEAGNTIYFGEGSWLTVV.

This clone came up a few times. The DNA of the CDR3 is TGTGCCAGTAGATGGGAGAGCTCCTCTGGAAACACCATATATTTT. Its protein is CASRWESSSGNTIYF. The chain has TRBV19 and TRBJ1-3; D is unclear. The CDR3 has 15 residues. Germline CDR1 reads LNHDA; CDR2 reads SQIVND (reference sequence). V lost 6 bases and J lost 0, with 12 bases in between. The entire variable domain, with the rest obtained from reference TRBV19 and TRBJ1-3, is as follows: DGGITQSPKYLFRKEGQNVTLSCEQNLNHDAMYWYRQDPGQGLRLIYYSQIVNDFQKGDIAEGYSVSREKKESFPLTVTSAQKNPTAFYLCASRWESSSGNTIYFGEGSWLTVV.